A selection of T cell receptor beta chains follows, all from one sample in a study of blood T cell repertoires in COVID-19. Method: immunoSEQ multiplex PCR; TCRdb's copy keeps in-frame clones and lacks some. The repertoire holds hundreds of thousands of clones, with about 90% as singletons. The sequenced material came from peripheral blood. The receptor set was obtained from a man aged 18 to 30 with active or convalescent COVID-19. Both conserved end residues are part of each CDR3. The order of the fields is V gene, CDR3 length, D gene, clone size, J gene, CDR3 protein, CDR3 DNA. A D gene is named only where the DNA matches it firmly. Not all rows give a size; the values are once, few, many and, for expanded clones, a class.

v_gene: TRBV27
len: 19
d_gene: TRBD2
abundance: NA
j_gene: TRBJ2-1
CDR3aa: CASSLRETSGREGKNEQFF
CDR3nt: TGTGCCAGCAGTTTACGGGAGACTAGCGGGAGGGAAGGGAAGAATGAGCAGTTCTTC

v_gene: TRBV5-6
len: 17
d_gene: TRBD2
abundance: NA
j_gene: TRBJ2-1
CDR3aa: CASSPGGLAGLVDEQFF
CDR3nt: TGTGCCAGCAGCCCCGGTGGGCTAGCGGGATTGGTGGATGAGCAGTTCTTC

v_gene: TRBV7-8
len: 14
d_gene: TRBD1
abundance: NA
j_gene: TRBJ1-1
CDR3aa: CASSPSGDRKMTFF
CDR3nt: TGTGCCAGCAGCCCTTCCGGGGACAGAAAGATGACTTTCTTT

v_gene: TRBV7-2
len: 14
d_gene: NA
abundance: NA
j_gene: TRBJ1-1
CDR3aa: CASSPSTSNTEAFF
CDR3nt: TGTGCCAGCAGCCCTTCTACTTCGAACACTGAAGCTTTCTTT

v_gene: TRBV27
len: 15
d_gene: NA
abundance: NA
j_gene: TRBJ1-6
CDR3aa: CASSPSTGSYAPLHF
CDR3nt: TGTGCCAGCAGTCCCTCAACAGGGAGCTACGCACCCCTCCACTTT

v_gene: TRBV13
len: 14
d_gene: TRBD1
abundance: NA
j_gene: TRBJ2-5
CDR3aa: CASSLKQGGETQYF
CDR3nt: TGTGCCAGCAGCTTAAAACAGGGGGGAGAGACCCAGTACTTC

v_gene: TRBV7-6
len: 15
d_gene: TRBD1
abundance: NA
j_gene: TRBJ2-1
CDR3aa: CASTAGTGYYNEQFF
CDR3nt: TGTGCCAGCACAGCCGGGACAGGGTACTACAATGAGCAGTTCTTC

v_gene: TRBV3-1/TRBV3-2
len: 14
d_gene: NA
abundance: once
j_gene: TRBJ1-1
CDR3aa: CASSQPQGCTEAFF
CDR3nt: TGTGCCAGCAGCCAACCACAGGGCTGCACTGAAGCTTTCTTT

v_gene: TRBV6-2/TRBV6-3
len: 14
d_gene: NA
abundance: NA
j_gene: TRBJ1-2
CDR3aa: CASSYSTNNYGYTF
CDR3nt: TGTGCCAGCAGTTACTCGACAAACAACTATGGCTACACCTTC

v_gene: TRBV25-1
len: 17
d_gene: TRBD1
abundance: NA
j_gene: TRBJ2-7
CDR3aa: CASSIRRPGQSMYEQYF
CDR3nt: TGTGCCAGCAGCATAAGGCGACCGGGACAGAGCATGTACGAGCAGTACTTC

v_gene: TRBV6-6
len: 16
d_gene: TRBD1
abundance: few
j_gene: TRBJ1-6
CDR3aa: CASSRPGTGFNSPLHF
CDR3nt: TGTGCCAGCAGTCGGCCCGGGACAGGTTTTAATTCACCCCTCCACTTT

v_gene: TRBV7-2
len: 15
d_gene: TRBD2
abundance: NA
j_gene: TRBJ2-7
CDR3aa: CASSLAGLGPDEQYF
CDR3nt: TGTGCCAGCAGCTTAGCCGGACTAGGACCGGACGAGCAGTACTTC

v_gene: TRBV18
len: 16
d_gene: NA
abundance: NA
j_gene: TRBJ1-1
CDR3aa: CASSPPSRGANTEAFF
CDR3nt: TGTGCCAGCTCACCACCGAGTCGGGGAGCGAACACTGAAGCTTTCTTT

v_gene: TRBV6-1
len: 15
d_gene: NA
abundance: NA
j_gene: TRBJ2-2
CDR3aa: CASSELTSNIGELFF
CDR3nt: TGTGCCAGCAGTGAGCTGACTAGTAACATAGGGGAGCTGTTTTTT

v_gene: TRBV4-3
len: 14
d_gene: NA
abundance: NA
j_gene: TRBJ1-2
CDR3aa: CASSQDFRNYGYTF
CDR3nt: TGCGCCAGCAGCCAAGATTTCAGGAACTATGGCTACACCTTC

v_gene: TRBV11-2
len: 11
d_gene: NA
abundance: once
j_gene: TRBJ1-4
CDR3aa: CASSLNEKLFF
CDR3nt: TGTGCCAGCAGCCTAAATGAAAAACTGTTTTTT

v_gene: TRBV1
len: 19
d_gene: NA
abundance: NA
j_gene: TRBJ2-1
CDR3aa: CTSSQDSGAGVLPYNEQFF
CDR3nt: TGCACCAGCAGCCAAGATAGCGGAGCGGGGGTACTCCCCTACAATGAGCAGTTCTTC

v_gene: TRBV10-3
len: 16
d_gene: NA
abundance: NA
j_gene: TRBJ1-4
CDR3aa: CAISPGVSATNEKLFF
CDR3nt: TGTGCCATCAGTCCCGGGGTATCTGCAACTAATGAAAAACTGTTTTTT

v_gene: TRBV28
len: 15
d_gene: TRBD1
abundance: NA
j_gene: TRBJ1-2
CDR3aa: CASSLRGQGLYGYTF
CDR3nt: TGTGCCAGCAGTTTAAGGGGACAGGGCCTTTATGGCTACACCTTC

v_gene: TRBV19
len: 17
d_gene: TRBD1
abundance: NA
j_gene: TRBJ2-7
CDR3aa: CASSPRDRGLSSYEQYF
CDR3nt: TGTGCCAGTAGTCCCCGGGACAGGGGTCTCAGCTCCTACGAGCAGTACTTC

v_gene: TRBV28
len: 16
d_gene: NA
abundance: NA
j_gene: TRBJ2-1
CDR3aa: CASSPDRTLSRNEQFF
CDR3nt: TGTGCCAGCAGTCCAGACAGGACCCTATCGAGAAATGAGCAGTTCTTC

v_gene: TRBV7-3
len: 13
d_gene: NA
abundance: NA
j_gene: TRBJ1-1
CDR3aa: CASSAYKSAEAFF
CDR3nt: TGTGCCAGCAGCGCCTATAAGAGCGCTGAAGCTTTCTTT

v_gene: TRBV5-1
len: 14
d_gene: NA
abundance: NA
j_gene: TRBJ1-1
CDR3aa: CASSLGTSISEAFF
CDR3nt: TGCGCCAGCAGCCTCGGGACATCTATCTCTGAAGCTTTCTTT

v_gene: TRBV7-9
len: 17
d_gene: TRBD2
abundance: once
j_gene: TRBJ2-1
CDR3aa: CASSLLSPGLPKNEQFF
CDR3nt: TGTGCCAGCAGCTTATTATCCCCGGGACTACCTAAGAATGAGCAGTTCTTC

v_gene: TRBV27
len: 14
d_gene: TRBD1
abundance: NA
j_gene: TRBJ2-7
CDR3aa: CASRRQGARDEQYF
CDR3nt: TGTGCCAGCAGGAGACAGGGGGCGCGGGACGAGCAGTACTTC

v_gene: TRBV6-5
len: 15
d_gene: NA
abundance: NA
j_gene: TRBJ1-1
CDR3aa: CASNPRQSRNTEAFF
CDR3nt: TGTGCCAGCAACCCTCGACAGTCCAGGAACACTGAAGCTTTCTTT

v_gene: TRBV3-1/TRBV3-2
len: 14
d_gene: NA
abundance: NA
j_gene: TRBJ1-4
CDR3aa: CASSQEGGFLKLFF
CDR3nt: TGTGCCAGCAGCCAAGAAGGAGGGTTTCTAAAACTGTTTTTT

v_gene: TRBV5-4
len: 15
d_gene: NA
abundance: NA
j_gene: TRBJ2-3
CDR3aa: CASRNSNPSTDTQYF
CDR3nt: TGTGCCAGCAGGAACTCTAACCCTAGCACAGATACGCAGTATTTT

v_gene: TRBV11-2
len: 15
d_gene: TRBD2
abundance: NA
j_gene: TRBJ2-3
CDR3aa: CASSFEREDTDTQYF
CDR3nt: TGTGCCAGCAGCTTTGAGCGGGAGGACACAGATACGCAGTATTTT

v_gene: TRBV28
len: 15
d_gene: TRBD1
abundance: NA
j_gene: TRBJ2-7
CDR3aa: CASSAYGTAALEQYF
CDR3nt: TGTGCCAGCAGCGCCTACGGGACAGCCGCTCTCGAGCAGTACTTC

v_gene: TRBV6-5
len: 13
d_gene: NA
abundance: few
j_gene: TRBJ2-5
CDR3aa: CASSYQTEETQYF
CDR3nt: TGTGCCAGCAGTTACCAGACAGAAGAGACCCAGTACTTC

v_gene: TRBV7-3
len: 16
d_gene: TRBD2
abundance: NA
j_gene: TRBJ2-1
CDR3aa: CASSLQGLANFNEQFF
CDR3nt: TGTGCCAGCAGCTTGCAAGGACTAGCAAACTTTAATGAGCAGTTCTTC

v_gene: TRBV7-2
len: 14
d_gene: TRBD1
abundance: few
j_gene: TRBJ1-2
CDR3aa: CASSPTGANYGYTF
CDR3nt: TGTGCCAGCAGCCCCACAGGGGCTAACTATGGCTACACCTTC

v_gene: TRBV7-3
len: 15
d_gene: NA
abundance: NA
j_gene: TRBJ2-1
CDR3aa: CASSSEVTGYNEQFF
CDR3nt: TGTGCCAGCAGCTCCGAGGTCACGGGGTACAATGAGCAGTTCTTC

v_gene: TRBV19
len: 16
d_gene: NA
abundance: NA
j_gene: TRBJ1-1
CDR3aa: CASSISQATAGTEAFF
CDR3nt: TGTGCCAGTAGTATCTCCCAGGCTACCGCGGGGACTGAAGCTTTCTTT

v_gene: TRBV7-2
len: 13
d_gene: NA
abundance: NA
j_gene: TRBJ1-1
CDR3aa: CASSLRADTEAFF
CDR3nt: TGTGCCAGCAGCTTGCGGGCGGACACTGAAGCTTTCTTT

v_gene: TRBV7-9
len: 14
d_gene: TRBD1
abundance: NA
j_gene: TRBJ2-7
CDR3aa: CASSLGQGAYEQYF
CDR3nt: TGTGCCAGCAGCTTGGGACAGGGGGCTTACGAGCAGTACTTC

v_gene: TRBV14
len: 18
d_gene: TRBD2
abundance: NA
j_gene: TRBJ2-2
CDR3aa: CASRNGLAGGNGTGELFF
CDR3nt: TGTGCCAGCAGAAACGGACTAGCGGGAGGCAATGGGACCGGGGAGCTGTTTTTT

v_gene: TRBV9
len: 16
d_gene: TRBD2
abundance: NA
j_gene: TRBJ2-7
CDR3aa: CASSVVASGAPREQYF
CDR3nt: TGTGCCAGCAGCGTAGTGGCTAGCGGGGCCCCGCGAGAGCAGTACTTC

v_gene: TRBV18
len: 13
d_gene: NA
abundance: NA
j_gene: TRBJ2-7
CDR3aa: CASSPPSSYEQYF
CDR3nt: TGTGCCAGCTCACCCCCATCCTCCTACGAGCAGTACTTC

v_gene: TRBV5-8
len: 16
d_gene: TRBD2
abundance: NA
j_gene: TRBJ2-7
CDR3aa: CASSGGTSGSSYEQYF
CDR3nt: TGTGCCAGCAGTGGTGGGACTAGCGGGAGCTCCTACGAGCAGTACTTC